Below, 6 T cell receptor beta chains from the same sample are listed, as sequenced in a study of blood T cell repertoires in COVID-19. Profiled with immunoSEQ multiplex PCR; TCRdb holds only in-frame clones, not every one. The sample consists of about 180,000 clones, 75% to 90% of them appearing once. The sequenced material came from PBMCs or T cells enriched from blood (not recorded which). These receptors all stem from a woman aged 35 to 49 with acute COVID-19.

The genes are TRBV19 and TRBJ2-1; 9 positions match TRBD2. CDR3 length: 14 amino acids. Germline CDR1 reads LNHDA; CDR2 reads SQIVND (reference sequence). V lost 7 bases and J lost 6; bases outside the gene matches: 7. The CDR3 loop reads CASNWLAGSNEQFF. The CDR3 DNA reads as TGTGCCAGTAATTGGCTAGCGGGAAGCAATGAGCAGTTCTTC.

V and J are TRBV6-2 or TRBV6-3 and TRBJ2-3; D perhaps matches TRBD2 (6 bases). In germline, CDR1 is MNHEY, CDR2 SVGEGT. Trimming cost V 0 bases and J 1 base, with 14 bases left between them. CDR3 length equals 17 residues. The CDR3 reads CASSYSNREFGTDTQYF. As DNA, the CDR3 is TGTGCCAGCAGTTACTCGAACCGGGAGTTCGGCACAGATACGCAGTATTTT.

The V and J genes are TRBV5-4 and TRBJ2-7; 8 nucleotides align to TRBD2. V was pared by 1 base and J by 4 bases, with 4 bases of the junction left unmatched. The CDR3 spans 14 residues. The germline CDR1 and CDR2 sequences are SGHNT and YYREEE (reference sequence). In DNA form, the CDR3 reads TGTGCCAGCAGCTTGCCCGGGAGGGAATACGAGCAGTACTTC. This translates into CASSLPGREYEQYF. The full variable domain, with the rest looked up from reference TRBV5-4 and TRBJ2-7, is ETGVTQSPTHLIKTRGQQVTLRCSSQSGHNTVSWYQQALGQGPQFIFQYYREEENGRGNFPPRFSGLQFPNYSSELNVNALELDDSALYLCASSLPGREYEQYFGPGTRLTVT.

CDR3 sequence reads: CSVEGTSGAYNEQFF. CDR3 in DNA: TGCAGCGTTGAAGGGACTAGCGGGGCTTACAATGAGCAGTTCTTC. The V gene is TRBV29-1, the J gene TRBJ2-1; the match to TRBD2 covers 12 bases. V lost 1 base, J lost 4 bases, and 2 bases stayed unmatched. Germline values: CDR1 SQVTM, CDR2 ANQGSEA. The CDR3 consists of 15 residues.

In its sample, this clone was seen once. V gene TRBV4-2 combines with J gene TRBJ2-7, with D maybe TRBD1 (5 bases). V lost 4 bases, J lost 3 bases, and 13 bases lay in between. Germline V CDR1 and CDR2: LGHNA, YNFKEQ. This CDR3 spans 14 amino acids. CDR3 in DNA: TGTGCCAGCAGCCCCCAGGGTTCTCTCTACGAGCAGTACTTC. It encodes CASSPQGSLYEQYF.

This clone was observed a single time. This rearrangement joins TRBV30 to TRBJ2-1, with D perhaps matching TRBD1 (7 bases). The CDR3 has 16 residues. The germline V gene encodes CDR1 GTSNPN and CDR2 SVGIG (reference sequence). V lost 2 bases and J lost 4, with 18 bases in between. The DNA of the CDR3 is TGTGCCTGGAGTCAGGGGGAGGTTCCCTTATACAATGAGCAGTTCTTC. Translating it yields CAWSQGEVPLYNEQFF.